This T cell receptor beta chain was recorded in a study of blood T cell repertoires in COVID-19. Study information: Two consecutive negative NP/OP PCR tests, clearance, or resolved symptoms defined Cohort 3 recovery.

Original analysis: Quantification of nucleated cells was approximated via reference gene primer amplification. Clones were read by immunoSEQ multiplex PCR, and TCRdb kept only the in-frame ones, dropping some. Clone size and the V and J calls come from that table; the DNA yielded D and trimming. The sample includes 400,000 or so clones, approximately 87% of them seen just once. The CDR3 runs 13 residues. Trimming shortened V by 6 bases and J by 4 bases, and 12 bases separated the two germline ends. Germline CDR1 LNHDA, CDR2 SQIVND (reference sequence). Sequenced material: PBMCs or T cells enriched from blood (not recorded which). The TCR comes from a man aged 40-55 years in a cohort exposed to, infected with or recovered from COVID-19 (not recorded which). V usage is TRBV19 and J usage is TRBJ1-2, with D tentatively TRBD1 (5 bases). Written as DNA, the CDR3 is TGTGCCAGTAGGGACGACAGATTCTATGGCTACACCTTC. It codes for CASRDDRFYGYTF.